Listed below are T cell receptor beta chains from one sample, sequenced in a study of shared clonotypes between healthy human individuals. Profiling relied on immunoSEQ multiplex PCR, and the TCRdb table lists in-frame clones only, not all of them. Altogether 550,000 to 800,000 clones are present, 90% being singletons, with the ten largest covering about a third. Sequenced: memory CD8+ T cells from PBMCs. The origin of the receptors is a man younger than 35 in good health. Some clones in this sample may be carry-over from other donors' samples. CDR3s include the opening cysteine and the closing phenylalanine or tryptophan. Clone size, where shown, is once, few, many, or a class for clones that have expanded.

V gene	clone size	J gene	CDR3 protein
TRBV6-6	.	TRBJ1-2	CASRPAGEALSGYTF
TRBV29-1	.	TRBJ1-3	CSVEATGAGNTIYF
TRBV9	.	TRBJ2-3	CASSVEGSRTDTQYF
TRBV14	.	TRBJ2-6	CASSQDSEGISGANVLTF
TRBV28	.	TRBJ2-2	CASSSPPLRAENTGELFF
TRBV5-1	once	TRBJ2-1	CASSLEPAQRGANEQFF
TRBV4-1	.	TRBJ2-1	CASSQDRDYRSSSYNEQFF
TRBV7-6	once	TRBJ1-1	CASSFPRGPEAFF
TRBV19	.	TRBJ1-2	CASSQGLYGYTF
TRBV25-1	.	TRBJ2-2	CASSGRTGELFF
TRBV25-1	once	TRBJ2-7	CASGWGSFEQYF
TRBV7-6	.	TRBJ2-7	CASGTGLGEQYF
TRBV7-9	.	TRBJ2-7	CASSLYPSGSSYEQYF
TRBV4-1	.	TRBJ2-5	CASRAYGGQETQYF
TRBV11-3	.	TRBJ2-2	CASSPRQGRTGELFF
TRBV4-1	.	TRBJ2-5	CASSQANSQETQYF
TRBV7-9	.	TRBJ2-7	CASSFSSDPTYEQYF
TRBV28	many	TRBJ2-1	CASRSGTSHNEQFF
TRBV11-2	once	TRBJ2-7	CASTLDSYEQYF
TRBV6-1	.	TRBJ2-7	CASGARRPYEQYF
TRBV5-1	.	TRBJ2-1	CASSFGWGTEQFF
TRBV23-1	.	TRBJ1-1	CASSQRPNYGTGGNTEAFF
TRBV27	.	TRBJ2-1	CASSEDHYNEQFF
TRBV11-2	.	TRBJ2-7	CASSSPGGQGLSYEQYF
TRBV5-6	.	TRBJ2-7	CAIPSSYEQYF
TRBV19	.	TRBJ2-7	CASSSGPYEQYF
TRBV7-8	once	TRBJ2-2	CASSLGLAGVNTGELFF
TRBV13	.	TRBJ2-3	CASSPRSSGNTDTQYF
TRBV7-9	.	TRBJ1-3	CASSSRTDGNTIYF
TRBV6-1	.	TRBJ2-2	CASSDVGENTGELFF